The 18 T cell receptor beta chains below were found in one sample sequenced in a study of T-cell memory formation after mild COVID-19. One entry per CDR3 protein results from TCRdb running MiXCR on the 5' RACE reads. The sample consists of about 620,000 distinct CDR3 sequences, over 15% of them appearing once. The sample was PBMCs or a T cell subset sorted from them (not recorded which). The receptors stem from an adult woman who had mild COVID-19 (a few samples of this study predate the infection). Cell type and time point are not known.

V and J are TRBV20-1 and TRBJ2-5; TRBD2 might be the D (5 bases). V lost 5 bases and J 2 bases, leaving 21 bases between the germline ends. The length of the CDR3 is 16 residues. CDR1 is DFQATT, CDR2 SNEGSKA, per germline (reference sequence). CDR3 nucleotide sequence: TGCAGTGCTCCGTCTCTCGGGGTCTCATCTCAAGAGACCCAGTACTTC. It codes for CSAPSLGVSSQETQYF.

The chain combines TRBV24-1 with TRBJ1-2, with TRBD1 as a possible D gene (6 bases). The germline gives CDR1 KGHDR, CDR2 SFDVKD. The V end was cut by 5 bases, the J end by 8 bases, with 17 bases between. The CDR3 is 14 amino acids. The CDR3 sequence is CATSGGEDRGGYTF. In DNA form, the CDR3 reads TGTGCCACCAGTGGGGGCGAGGACAGAGGGGGCTACACCTTC.

Only a few counts were recorded for this clonotype. The CDR3 DNA follows: TGTGCCAGCAGCTTACCCAGGACGGCCTCTGGGGCCAACGTCCTGACTTTC. Translation: CASSLPRTASGANVLTF. The V and J genes are TRBV5-5 and TRBJ2-6, with D unclear. CDR1 and CDR2 (germline): SGHKS, YYEKEE (reference sequence). V was clipped by 2 bases and J by 0 bases, with 12 bases between them. This CDR3 has 17 residues.

Details on this clonotype: One end of the junction varies from germline; a read error may be responsible. This rearrangement joins TRBV7-9 to TRBJ2-7; D gene ambiguous. Germline CDR1 and CDR2: SEHNR and FQNEAQ (reference sequence). The CDR3 covers 13 residues. This CDR3 reads CASSLGSSNEQYF. The CDR3 bases are TGTGCCAGCAGCTTAGGGAGCTCCAACGAGCAGTACTTC.

This clonotype was seen a handful of times. The chain recombines TRBV3-1 with TRBJ2-2; 11 bases match TRBD2. The CDR3 extends over 16 amino acids. The germline V gene encodes CDR1 LGHDT and CDR2 YNNKEL (reference sequence). V was clipped by 4 bases and J by 7 bases; unmatched bases: 8. DNA for the CDR3: TGTGCCAGCAGCCCGGGACTAGCGGAACTTAACGGGGAGCTGTTTTTT. Amino acid sequence: CASSPGLAELNGELFF.

This clonotype was seen a handful of times. The chain is built from TRBV7-9 and TRBJ2-1, with 14 bases identical to TRBD2. Unmatched junction bases numbered 7, after V lost 5 bases and J lost 7 bases. CDR1 and CDR2 (germline): SEHNR, FQNEAQ (reference sequence). The CDR3 loop spans 16 amino acids. CDR3 sequence reads: CASSRATSGRGNEQFF. The CDR3 region has the DNA TGTGCCAGCAGCCGCGCGACTAGCGGGAGGGGGAATGAGCAGTTCTTC.

The rearrangement uses TRBV7-2 and TRBJ2-1; 8 nucleotides align to TRBD2. Germline V gene lookup returns CDR1 SGHTA and CDR2 FQGNSA. This CDR3 is 16 amino acids long. Trimming at V came to 1 base and at J to 9 bases, leaving 11 bases not matched to a gene. In DNA, the CDR3 is TGTGCCAGCAGCTTAGGACTAGCGCCCCTATCGGTTGAGCAGTTCTTC. Residues: CASSLGLAPLSVEQFF.

This clonotype showed up many times. The rearrangement uses TRBV3-1 and TRBJ2-1, with TRBD2 as a possible D gene (7 bases). Germline V gives CDR1 LGHDT, CDR2 YNNKEL (reference sequence). This CDR3 has 16 amino acids. V was pared by 0 bases and J by 5 bases, with 14 bases between. The CDR3 region has the DNA TGTGCCAGCAGCCAAGAAGGGGCGGGGGCCCACAATGAGCAGTTCTTC. Translated, it gives CASSQEGAGAHNEQFF.

This clonotype was detected a few times. This rearrangement joins TRBV12-3 or TRBV12-4 to TRBJ1-1; a weak D match, TRBD1 (6 bases). The CDR3 extends over 20 amino acids. Trimming stripped 4 bases from V and 3 bases from J, with 30 bases between. The CDR3 reads CASSYYPGMGDQGPDTEAFF. The CDR3 bases are TGTGCCAGCAGTTATTACCCAGGGATGGGGGACCAGGGGCCGGACACTGAAGCTTTCTTT.

The table lists this clonotype with a few counts. The chain employs TRBV7-2 and TRBJ2-7; unclear D gene. The ends were cut back, 3 bases at V and 5 bases at J, with 11 bases in the middle. The CDR3 length is 13 residues. Germline V gene lookup returns CDR1 SGHTA and CDR2 FQGNSA. CDR3 in amino acids: CASSFGSTDEQYF. The CDR3 DNA is TGTGCCAGCAGCTTTGGCAGTACGGACGAGCAGTACTTC. The full variable domain, rest sourced from reference TRBV7-2 and TRBJ2-7, is GAGVSQSPSNKVTEKGKDVELRCDPISGHTALYWYRQSLGQGLEFLIYFQGNSAPDKSGLPSDRFSAERTGGSVSTLTIQRTQQEDSAVYLCASSFGSTDEQYFGPGTRLTVT.

V gene TRBV4-2 combines with J gene TRBJ1-1; D gene uncertain. Germline V lookup: CDR1 LGHNA, CDR2 YNFKEQ. Trimming removed 1 base at V and 3 bases at J, with 9 bases between. The CDR3 loop spans 14 amino acids. CDR3 residues: CASSQVARDTEAFF. The CDR3 bases are TGTGCCAGCAGCCAAGTTGCTCGGGACACTGAAGCTTTCTTT.

V usage is TRBV5-1 and J usage is TRBJ2-1; a possible D gene is TRBD1 (6 bases). V lost 0 bases, J lost 3 bases, and 13 bases lay in between. From germline, CDR1 is SGHRS and CDR2 YFSETQ. The CDR3 is 16 amino acids. CDR3 sequence (DNA): TGCGCCAGCAGCTTGGTGGGACAAGGCCTCTACAATGAGCAGTTCTTC. Residues: CASSLVGQGLYNEQFF.

The sample holds a few counts of this clonotype. This chain connects TRBV3-1 to TRBJ2-5, with 14 bases matching TRBD2. Germline V gene sequence: CDR1 LGHDT, CDR2 YNNKEL (reference sequence). V shed 4 bases, J shed 1 base, and the junction held 5 bases outside the gene matches. There are 17 residues in the CDR3. The CDR3 DNA sequence: TGTGCCAGCAGCCGCGTGGGGACTAGCGGGGGCCAAGAGACCCAGTACTTC. Translating gives CASSRVGTSGGQETQYF.

The sample holds a few counts of this clonotype. The chain employs TRBV30 and TRBJ2-1; TRBD2 is a possible D gene (5 bases). The germline V gene has CDR1 GTSNPN and CDR2 SVGIG (reference sequence). The length of the CDR3 is 17 residues. Trimming left V 3 bases short and J 3 bases short, with 21 bases between. Here the CDR3 reads CAWSGLGGAVGYNEQFF. In DNA form, the CDR3 reads TGTGCCTGGAGCGGATTAGGAGGCGCGGTGGGCTACAATGAGCAGTTCTTC.

This clonotype was counted only a few times. CDR3 DNA sequence: TGTGCCAGCAGCCCCGGGACAGCATTCCAAGAGACCCAGTACTTC. This encodes CASSPGTAFQETQYF. The V call is TRBV6-5, the J call TRBJ2-5, with 7 bases lining up with TRBD1. This CDR3 comprises 15 residues. V trimming: 6 bases; J trimming: 1 base; junction bases outside the gene matches: 8. Germline V gives CDR1 MNHEY, CDR2 SVGAGI.

DNA of the CDR3: TGTGCCAGCACCCCGGACAGGGCCTATGGCTACACCTTC. Amino acid sequence: CASTPDRAYGYTF. The rearrangement uses TRBV12-3 or TRBV12-4 and TRBJ1-2, with 8 bases that match TRBD1. J lost 4 bases, V lost 7 bases, and 5 bases had no gene match. The CDR3 has 13 residues.

In this sample, this clonotype turned up a few times. The genes are TRBV15 and TRBJ2-2, with D possibly called TRBD1 or TRBD2 (5 bases each). The V end lost 8 bases, the J end lost 5 bases, and 21 bases lay between the germline ends. The CDR3 totals 16 residues. CDR1 LNHNV and CDR2 YYDKDF come from the germline V gene (reference sequence). The CDR3, as DNA: TGTGCCACCCACCGGGGTGGGGCGCAGGTAACCGGGGAGCTGTTTTTT. This gives the protein CATHRGGAQVTGELFF. Variable domain in full (rest from reference TRBV15 and TRBJ2-2): DAMVIQNPRYQVTQFGKPVTLSCSQTLNHNVMYWYQQKSSQAPKLLFHYYDKDFNNEADTPDNFQSRRPNTSFCFLDIRSPGLGDTAMYLCATHRGGAQVTGELFFGEGSRLTVL.

This clonotype turned up a few times. V and J are TRBV7-6 and TRBJ1-3, with D possibly matching TRBD1 (5 bases). V lost 3 bases and J 4 bases, leaving 13 bases between the germline ends. The CDR3 runs 15 residues. Per the germline V gene, CDR1 is SGHVS and CDR2 is FNYEAQ. The CDR3 nucleotides read TGTGCCAGCAGCTTCGGGCAGGGCCTAGGAAACACCATATATTTT. It encodes CASSFGQGLGNTIYF.